Following are 10 T cell receptor beta chains from one sample sequenced in a study of blood T cell repertoires in COVID-19. Some clones are missing from TCRdb's copy, which holds only in-frame ones; the method was immunoSEQ multiplex PCR. This table holds 18,000 or so clones, roughly 84% found once. Material for sequencing was peripheral blood. The receptors derive from a man aged 40-49 years with active COVID-19.

The V gene is TRBV5-1, the J gene TRBJ1-1; D gene ambiguous. Trimming left V 3 bases short and J 1 base short, with 10 bases between. The CDR3 spans 14 residues. The germline CDR1 and CDR2 sequences are SGHRS and YFSETQ. The CDR3 DNA is TGCGCCAGCAGCTATTACGGTTCGAACACTGAAGCTTTCTTT. This sequence encodes CASSYYGSNTEAFF.

The chain carries TRBV5-1 and TRBJ2-1; 8 positions agree with TRBD1. After removal of 4 bases from V and 5 bases from J, the junction contained 5 bases not matched to a gene. The CDR3 totals 14 residues. Germline CDR1 SGHRS, CDR2 YFSETQ. In nucleotides, the CDR3 is TGCGCCAGCAGCCTCGACAGGGGCCACAATGAGCAGTTCTTC. Amino acids: CASSLDRGHNEQFF.

In this sample, this clone turned up once. The gene calls are TRBV4-2 and TRBJ2-4, with 13 positions matching TRBD2. Germline V gene sequence: CDR1 LGHNA, CDR2 YNFKEQ. The CDR3 is made up of 18 amino acids. V dropped 6 bases and J dropped 0; count of bases not matched to a gene: 8. CDR3 sequence reads: CASSPTSGRAQAKNIQYF. In DNA form, the CDR3 reads TGTGCCAGCAGTCCCACTAGCGGGAGGGCCCAAGCCAAAAACATTCAGTACTTC.

The chain has TRBV5-4 and TRBJ2-3; D remains ambiguous. Germline V gives CDR1 SGHNT, CDR2 YYREEE (reference sequence). The CDR3 has 14 amino acids. V was clipped by 3 bases and J by 2 bases, with 10 bases between them. The CDR3 spells CASSSPLTTDTQYF. DNA of the CDR3: TGTGCCAGCAGCTCACCACTCACCACAGATACGCAGTATTTT.

The chain couples TRBV5-1 to TRBJ2-2; a possible D gene is TRBD2 (5 bases). CDR1 SGHRS and CDR2 YFSETQ come from the germline V gene. Trimming removed 4 bases from V and 4 bases from J, with 11 bases in between. The CDR3 is made up of 14 amino acids. In DNA, the CDR3 is TGCGCCAGCAGCCCCCCGGCGGGCACCGGGGAGCTGTTTTTT. It yields the protein CASSPPAGTGELFF.

This chain's CDR3 is CASSLGTRWAAYGYTF. Written as DNA, the CDR3 is TGTGCCAGCAGCTTAGGGACAAGGTGGGCGGCCTATGGCTACACCTTC. The chain uses TRBV11-2 and TRBJ1-2; D perhaps matches TRBD1 (5 bases). Trimming cost V 1 base and J 4 bases, with 16 bases left between them. This CDR3 is 16 amino acids long. CDR1 is SGHAT and CDR2 is FQNNGV in the germline V gene.

The chain has TRBV2 and TRBJ1-5; D is undetermined. Trimming shortened V by 0 bases and J by 6 bases, and 18 bases separated the two germline ends. The CDR3 covers 17 residues. Germline V CDR1 and CDR2: SNHLY, FYNNEI. The CDR3 nucleotides are TGTGCCAGCAGTGAAGCCCAGTTTGAGGACTCGGGTCAGCCCCAGCATTTT. This encodes CASSEAQFEDSGQPQHF.

The J gene is TRBJ1-1, the V gene TRBV7-9; TRBD1 agrees at 9 bases. Trimming cost V 1 base and J 5 bases; bases outside gene matches: 5. This CDR3 is built from 15 residues. Germline V gene sequence: CDR1 SEHNR, CDR2 FQNEAQ (reference sequence). DNA for the CDR3: TGTGCCAGCAGCTTAGAGGACAGGGGCGCAACTGAAGCTTTCTTT. Translation gives CASSLEDRGATEAFF.

The chain has TRBV25-1 and TRBJ2-2; D not resolved. V lost 5 bases, J lost 0 bases, and 4 bases lay in between. The CDR3 runs to 13 residues. Germline lookup yields CDR1 MGHDK and CDR2 SYGVNS. The DNA for the CDR3 is TGTGCCAGCAGTCAGGCGAACACCGGGGAGCTGTTTTTT. This sequence encodes CASSQANTGELFF.

V and J are TRBV5-6 and TRBJ1-2, with 7 bases lining up with TRBD1. V trimming: 2 bases; J trimming: 3 bases; junction bases outside the gene matches: 4. This CDR3 contains 14 residues. In germline, CDR1 is SGHDT, CDR2 YYEEEE. CDR3 bases: TGTGCCAGCAGCTTTGTCAGGGGGGACTATGGCTACACCTTC. Translating it yields CASSFVRGDYGYTF.